A single T cell receptor (beta chain) is shown here with its context. These data belong to a study of blood T cell repertoires in COVID-19. About the study: Samples of COVID-19 (acute and convalescent) were obtained from the United States, Italy and Spain. PBMCs, B-cell-depleted T cells, or T cells provided the cDNA or gDNA that made up the material.

This CDR3 is 15 amino acids long. The germline V and J ends were trimmed by 1 base and 6 bases, with 10 bases remaining between them. The germline V gene encodes CDR1 SEHNR and CDR2 FQNEAQ (reference sequence). Source study methods: Estimates of nucleated cell counts were drawn from the amplification of reference gene primers. Data came from immunoSEQ multiplex PCR; TCRdb stores just in-frame clones and leaves some out. Clonal size and the V and J genes are those of that table, whereas D and trimming came from the DNA. Of about 54,000 clones listed, about nine tenths are singletons. The sequence came from a woman aged 60-70 years with active or convalescent COVID-19. The sequencing sample was made of peripheral blood. The chain links TRBV7-9 to TRBJ1-6; D is undetermined. The CDR3 nucleotides are TGTGCCAGCAGCTTAGGACGACTACCTAATTCACCCCTCCACTTT. Amino acid sequence: CASSLGRLPNSPLHF.